Listed below are T cell receptor beta chains from one sample, sequenced in a study of blood T cell repertoires in COVID-19. Sequencing was performed with immunoSEQ multiplex PCR; in TCRdb, only in-frame clones are kept and a portion is missing. The top ten hold about 1.9% of the sample, which has around 280,000 clones, about 86% seen once. Material for sequencing was peripheral blood. The receptors here all came from a young woman who had recovered from COVID-19. Both conserved end residues are part of each CDR3. D genes are given only for firm matches. Clone sizes are given selectively: once, few, many, or a class where the clone is expanded.

abundance: NA
d_gene: TRBD1
v_gene: TRBV27
j_gene: TRBJ1-5
CDR3nt: TGTGCCAGCAGTTCCGGACAGGGGAGGGTAGGCAATCAGCCCCAGCATTTT
CDR3aa: CASSSGQGRVGNQPQHF

abundance: NA
d_gene: TRBD2
v_gene: TRBV19
j_gene: TRBJ2-7
CDR3nt: TGTGCCAGTAGGGCGACTAGCGTAGCCTACGAGCAGTACTTC
CDR3aa: CASRATSVAYEQYF

abundance: NA
d_gene: NA
v_gene: TRBV5-4
j_gene: TRBJ1-4
CDR3nt: TGTGCCAGCAGCTACAGGGCAACTAATGAAAAACTGTTTTTT
CDR3aa: CASSYRATNEKLFF

abundance: NA
d_gene: TRBD2
v_gene: TRBV5-4
j_gene: TRBJ2-2
CDR3nt: TGTGCCAGCAGCTTGGACCGAGACTTAGCGGGAGTGAACACCGGGGAGCTGTTTTTT
CDR3aa: CASSLDRDLAGVNTGELFF

abundance: NA
d_gene: NA
v_gene: TRBV28
j_gene: TRBJ1-4
CDR3nt: TGTGCCACCAATCAGGGGCTAAGTAATGAAAAACTGTTTTTT
CDR3aa: CATNQGLSNEKLFF

abundance: NA
d_gene: NA
v_gene: TRBV19
j_gene: TRBJ2-1
CDR3nt: TGTGCCAGTAACCGCCCGGCGGGACAGCCAAGTGAGCAGTTCTTC
CDR3aa: CASNRPAGQPSEQFF

abundance: NA
d_gene: NA
v_gene: TRBV19
j_gene: TRBJ1-5
CDR3nt: TGTGCCAGTACGACAGGTCAGAAGCAGCCCCAGCATTTT
CDR3aa: CASTTGQKQPQHF

abundance: NA
d_gene: NA
v_gene: TRBV2
j_gene: TRBJ2-6
CDR3nt: TGTGCCAGCAAAAATCTCCCTGGGGCCAACGTCCTGACTTTC
CDR3aa: CASKNLPGANVLTF

abundance: NA
d_gene: NA
v_gene: TRBV6-1
j_gene: TRBJ2-7
CDR3nt: TGTGCCAGCAGTGAACAGGGTGGAACCTACGAGCAGTACTTC
CDR3aa: CASSEQGGTYEQYF

abundance: NA
d_gene: NA
v_gene: TRBV6-5
j_gene: TRBJ2-7
CDR3nt: TGTGCCAGCAGTACGCAGGGGTGGCAGTACTTC
CDR3aa: CASSTQGWQYF

abundance: NA
d_gene: TRBD1
v_gene: TRBV11-2
j_gene: TRBJ1-2
CDR3nt: TGTGCCAGCAGCGTGGACAGGGTCTATGGCTACACCTTC
CDR3aa: CASSVDRVYGYTF

abundance: NA
d_gene: TRBD1
v_gene: TRBV5-5
j_gene: TRBJ1-2
CDR3nt: TGTGCCAGCAGATCTCAGACAGGGCATGGCTACACCTTC
CDR3aa: CASRSQTGHGYTF

abundance: few
d_gene: NA
v_gene: TRBV7-9
j_gene: TRBJ2-7
CDR3nt: TGTGCCAGCAGCACGGACACTACCTACGAGCAGTACTTC
CDR3aa: CASSTDTTYEQYF

abundance: NA
d_gene: TRBD1
v_gene: TRBV7-8
j_gene: TRBJ1-2
CDR3nt: TGTGCCAGCAGCCCCGGACAGGGGTTACATGGCTACACCTTC
CDR3aa: CASSPGQGLHGYTF

abundance: NA
d_gene: NA
v_gene: TRBV6-5
j_gene: TRBJ2-1
CDR3nt: TGTGCCAGCAGACGGGAGTGGACCTACAATGAGCAGTTCTTC
CDR3aa: CASRREWTYNEQFF

abundance: NA
d_gene: TRBD1
v_gene: TRBV2
j_gene: TRBJ1-1
CDR3nt: TGTGCCAGCAGTGTCAGACAGGGGAACACTGAAGCTTTCTTT
CDR3aa: CASSVRQGNTEAFF

abundance: NA
d_gene: TRBD1
v_gene: TRBV5-1
j_gene: TRBJ1-2
CDR3nt: TGCGCCAGCAGCTTGGGGGACAGCCTAAACTATGGCTACACCTTC
CDR3aa: CASSLGDSLNYGYTF

abundance: NA
d_gene: NA
v_gene: TRBV5-6
j_gene: TRBJ1-2
CDR3nt: TGTGCCAGCAGCTTGGAGGGGCGATATGGCTACACCTTC
CDR3aa: CASSLEGRYGYTF

abundance: NA
d_gene: NA
v_gene: TRBV21-1
j_gene: TRBJ1-6
CDR3nt: TGTGCCAGCAGCACGATGGACAGGGAATATAATTCACCCCTCCACTTT
CDR3aa: CASSTMDREYNSPLHF

abundance: once
d_gene: NA
v_gene: TRBV29-1
j_gene: TRBJ1-4
CDR3nt: TGCAGCGTTGAAGGGCGGTCCCCCATTAATGAAAAACTGTTTTTT
CDR3aa: CSVEGRSPINEKLFF

abundance: once
d_gene: NA
v_gene: TRBV28
j_gene: TRBJ1-6
CDR3nt: TGTGCCAGCACCCCGAGAGTTGTCTCTAATTCACCCCTCCACTTT
CDR3aa: CASTPRVVSNSPLHF

abundance: NA
d_gene: TRBD1
v_gene: TRBV15
j_gene: TRBJ1-6
CDR3nt: TGTGCCACCAGCGAGGGACAGGGCGGTAATTCACCCCTCCACTTT
CDR3aa: CATSEGQGGNSPLHF

abundance: few
d_gene: NA
v_gene: TRBV5-1
j_gene: TRBJ2-7
CDR3nt: TGCGCCAGCAGCCTAGACCGGGGTCACGAGCAGTACTTC
CDR3aa: CASSLDRGHEQYF

abundance: NA
d_gene: NA
v_gene: TRBV13
j_gene: TRBJ1-1
CDR3nt: TGTGCCAGCAGCTTAGGATCAGGGCGGACTGAAGCTTTCTTT
CDR3aa: CASSLGSGRTEAFF

abundance: NA
d_gene: NA
v_gene: TRBV28
j_gene: TRBJ2-5
CDR3nt: TGTGCCACCGTAAGGGGTATAGTCCAAGAGACCCAGTACTTC
CDR3aa: CATVRGIVQETQYF

abundance: NA
d_gene: NA
v_gene: TRBV7-9
j_gene: TRBJ2-1
CDR3nt: TGTGCCAGCAGCCTCGGCTCCTACAATGAGCAGTTCTTC
CDR3aa: CASSLGSYNEQFF

abundance: NA
d_gene: TRBD1
v_gene: TRBV11-2
j_gene: TRBJ2-1
CDR3nt: TGTGCCAGCAGCCCTGGGACAGGGGGTTCCTACAATGAGCAGTTCTTC
CDR3aa: CASSPGTGGSYNEQFF

abundance: NA
d_gene: NA
v_gene: TRBV3-1/TRBV3-2
j_gene: TRBJ1-2
CDR3nt: TGTGCCAGCAGCCAAGGGACAGACTATGGCTACACCTTC
CDR3aa: CASSQGTDYGYTF

abundance: NA
d_gene: NA
v_gene: TRBV4-1
j_gene: TRBJ1-4
CDR3nt: TGCGCCAGCAGCCGTGGGGCAATCTCAACTAATGAAAAACTGTTTTTT
CDR3aa: CASSRGAISTNEKLFF

abundance: NA
d_gene: TRBD1
v_gene: TRBV5-1
j_gene: TRBJ2-5
CDR3nt: TGCGCCAGCGGGACCGGGACAGGGGGACAAGAGACCCAGTACTTC
CDR3aa: CASGTGTGGQETQYF

abundance: once
d_gene: TRBD2
v_gene: TRBV4-3
j_gene: TRBJ2-1
CDR3nt: TGCGCCAGCAGCCAAGTTGGGGGGAGGGGTTACAATGAGCAGTTCTTC
CDR3aa: CASSQVGGRGYNEQFF

abundance: NA
d_gene: TRBD1
v_gene: TRBV4-3
j_gene: TRBJ2-1
CDR3nt: TGCGCCAGCAGCCAAGTGGACAGGGCCAATGAGCAGTTCTTC
CDR3aa: CASSQVDRANEQFF

abundance: NA
d_gene: NA
v_gene: TRBV14
j_gene: TRBJ1-4
CDR3nt: TGTGCCAGCAGCATGGGCCCCAATGAAAAACTGTTTTTT
CDR3aa: CASSMGPNEKLFF

abundance: NA
d_gene: NA
v_gene: TRBV19
j_gene: TRBJ1-2
CDR3nt: TGTGCCAGTAGTATGTGGGGACATGACGTTTATGGCTACACCTTC
CDR3aa: CASSMWGHDVYGYTF

abundance: NA
d_gene: TRBD2
v_gene: TRBV28
j_gene: TRBJ2-7
CDR3nt: TGTGCCAGCAGTTTAACGACTAGCGGGAGCACCTACGAGCAGTACTTC
CDR3aa: CASSLTTSGSTYEQYF

abundance: NA
d_gene: NA
v_gene: TRBV5-1
j_gene: TRBJ2-3
CDR3nt: TGCGCCAGCAGGCGGGACACAGATACGCAGTATTTT
CDR3aa: CASRRDTDTQYF

abundance: NA
d_gene: NA
v_gene: TRBV28
j_gene: TRBJ2-1
CDR3nt: TGTGCCAGCAGGCCCGGACAGCTTGAGCAGTTCTTC
CDR3aa: CASRPGQLEQFF

abundance: NA
d_gene: TRBD2
v_gene: TRBV7-9
j_gene: TRBJ2-1
CDR3nt: TGTGCCAGCAGCCCCAAGGACCTAGCGGGGGTCCATGAGCAGTTCTTC
CDR3aa: CASSPKDLAGVHEQFF

abundance: NA
d_gene: TRBD1
v_gene: TRBV10-3
j_gene: TRBJ1-6
CDR3nt: TGTGCCATCAGTCGACAGGGAGAATCACCCCTCCACTTT
CDR3aa: CAISRQGESPLHF

abundance: NA
d_gene: TRBD2
v_gene: TRBV28
j_gene: TRBJ2-4
CDR3nt: TGTGCCAGCAGTGGAGGGACTAGCGGGAGGCGAAACATTCAGTACTTC
CDR3aa: CASSGGTSGRRNIQYF

abundance: once
d_gene: NA
v_gene: TRBV19
j_gene: TRBJ1-1
CDR3nt: TGTGCCAGTAGTATAGGGGGAGGGTTCACTGAAGCTTTCTTT
CDR3aa: CASSIGGGFTEAFF

abundance: NA
d_gene: NA
v_gene: TRBV7-9
j_gene: TRBJ2-7
CDR3nt: TGTGCCAGCAGCTTAGCAGGGGCATACGAGCAGTACTTC
CDR3aa: CASSLAGAYEQYF

abundance: NA
d_gene: NA
v_gene: TRBV18
j_gene: TRBJ1-1
CDR3nt: TGTGCCAGCTCCCTCCCGTCGAACACTGAAGCTTTCTTT
CDR3aa: CASSLPSNTEAFF

abundance: NA
d_gene: NA
v_gene: TRBV4-2
j_gene: TRBJ1-2
CDR3nt: TGTGCCAGCAGCACAAGACAGGAACACTATGGCTACACCTTC
CDR3aa: CASSTRQEHYGYTF

abundance: NA
d_gene: TRBD1
v_gene: TRBV4-2
j_gene: TRBJ1-6
CDR3nt: TGTGCCAGCAGCCGAACGACAGGGGGTTTTGATTCACCCCTCCACTTT
CDR3aa: CASSRTTGGFDSPLHF

abundance: NA
d_gene: NA
v_gene: TRBV13
j_gene: TRBJ2-5
CDR3nt: TGTGCCAGCAGCTTAGGCCGGGAGTTTGGAGAGACCCAGTACTTC
CDR3aa: CASSLGREFGETQYF